This T cell receptor (beta chain) derives from a study of control samples from healthy donors and cancer patients. Only in-frame clones appear in the TCRdb table, and some are missing; sequencing was by immunoSEQ multiplex PCR. The repertoire holds around 190,000 clones, with around 89% as singletons. CDR1 is LGHDT, CDR2 YNNKEL, per germline (reference sequence). This CDR3 spans 12 amino acids. V was clipped by 2 bases and J by 5 bases, with 6 bases between them. This TCR derives from a woman aged 45-65 years in good health. The chain links TRBV3-1 (or the pseudogene TRBV3-2) to TRBJ1-2; D is uncertain. Specimen: blood. In nucleotides, the CDR3 is TGTGCCAGCAGCCAAATCGGGTATGGCTACACCTTC. Amino acids: CASSQIGYGYTF.